This T cell receptor beta chain was sequenced for a study of blood T cell repertoires in COVID-19. Study background: Researchers got acute and convalescent COVID-19 samples from the United States, Italy and Spain.

CDR1 and CDR2 (germline): MGHDK, SYGVNS. Between the trimmed V and J ends, which lost 2 bases and 7 bases, there was a span of 14 bases. The CDR3 has 15 residues. As processed by the authors: How many nucleated cells were present was estimated from reference gene primer amplification. Generated by immunoSEQ multiplex PCR, the TCRdb table keeps only in-frame clones and is missing some. From that table come the V and J calls and clone size; the DNA was used to work out D and trimming. The profile shows tens of thousands of clones, 84% of them singletons. The sample consisted of peripheral blood. The chain employs TRBV25-1 and TRBJ1-4, with D hard to call. The sequence derives from a man in his sixties with acute or convalescent COVID-19. Here the CDR3 reads CASSEGEGSVEKLFF. CDR3 nucleotide sequence: TGTGCCAGCAGTGAAGGGGAGGGCTCGGTTGAAAAACTGTTTTTT.